Following are 8 T cell receptor beta chains from one sample sequenced in a study of T cells in Graves' hyperthyroidism and ophthalmopathy. TCR beta CDR3 regions were amplified from RNA. The TCR CDR3 first-round RT-PCR relied on the HTBI primer set. TCRdb reprocessed the multiplex PCR reads via MiXCR and lists one record per CDR3 protein. This table has about 560,000 distinct CDR3 sequences, over 15% appearing once. What was sequenced was blood. The receptors here all came from a woman aged 18-29 years with Graves' hyperthyroidism.

This clonotype was counted at least ten times. The chain is built from TRBV7-9 and TRBJ2-5; D is ambiguous. The CDR3 is 12 amino acids. Germline CDR1 SEHNR, CDR2 FQNEAQ (reference sequence). Here the CDR3 DNA reads TGTGCGTCAAACAGAGTCCAAGAGACCCAGTACTTC. Encoded protein: CASNRVQETQYF.

Points on this clonotype: A much larger clone sits a single nucleotide away, making a read error possible. The V call is TRBV28, the J call TRBJ2-3; possibly TRBD2 for D (5 bases). Germline V gene lookup returns CDR1 MDHEN and CDR2 SYDVKM. V was cut by 4 bases and J by 0 bases, with 14 bases left in between. CDR3 length: 16 residues. DNA for the CDR3: TGTGCCAGCAGTTCCTCACTAGTGGCAAGCACAGATACGCAGTATTTT. Amino acids: CASSSSLVASTDTQYF. The full variable domain, with the rest looked up from reference TRBV28 and TRBJ2-3, is DVKVTQSSRYLVKRTGEKVFLECVQDMDHENMFWYRQDPGLGLRLIYFSYDVKMKEKGDIPEGYSVSREKKERFSLILESASTNQTSMYLCASSSSLVASTDTQYFGPGTRLTVL.

The V call is TRBV2, the J call TRBJ1-6; 8 bases are a match to TRBD1. This CDR3 is built from 15 residues. J lost 4 bases, V lost 2 bases, and 1 base had no gene match. Germline lookup yields CDR1 SNHLY and CDR2 FYNNEI. The CDR3 DNA follows: TGTGCCAGCAGTGAACAGGGGGCTTATAATTCACCCCTCCACTTT. Translation: CASSEQGAYNSPLHF.

This clonotype was observed at least ten times. The CDR3 region has the DNA TGCGCCAGCAGCTTTGCGTCGCGGGGTAAAACCTACGAGCAGTACTTC. It encodes CASSFASRGKTYEQYF. The rearrangement links TRBV5-1 to TRBJ2-7; the D gene is possibly TRBD2 (6 bases). This CDR3 region has 16 residues. The germline V gene has CDR1 SGHRS and CDR2 YFSETQ. V lost 2 bases and J lost 2, with 17 bases in between. The entire variable domain, with the rest obtained from reference TRBV5-1 and TRBJ2-7, is as follows: KAGVTQTPRYLIKTRGQQVTLSCSPISGHRSVSWYQQTPGQGLQFLFEYFSETQRNKGNFPGRFSGRQFSNSRSEMNVSTLELGDSALYLCASSFASRGKTYEQYFGPGTRLTVT.

This clonotype was seen repeatedly, ten times or more. The V call is TRBV9, the J call TRBJ1-5; D is possibly TRBD1 (5 bases). CDR1 and CDR2 from the germline V gene are SGDLS and YYNGEE. V dropped 0 bases and J dropped 0 bases, with 7 bases sitting between them. The CDR3 is 15 residues long. The CDR3 DNA reads TGTGCCAGCAGCGTAGGACAGCATAGCAATCAGCCCCAGCATTTT. Amino acid sequence: CASSVGQHSNQPQHF.

This clonotype has more than one count but fewer than ten. The V gene is TRBV19, the J gene TRBJ2-6; no definite D call. V was cut by 6 bases and J by 4 bases, with 4 bases left in between. The CDR3 has 12 residues. Germline V lookup: CDR1 LNHDA, CDR2 SQIVND (reference sequence). The CDR3 nucleotides are TGTGCCAGTAGGTTGGGGGCCAACGTCCTGACTTTC. As protein: CASRLGANVLTF. Full variable domain (remainder filled in from reference TRBV19 and TRBJ2-6): DGGITQSPKYLFRKEGQNVTLSCEQNLNHDAMYWYRQDPGQGLRLIYYSQIVNDFQKGDIAEGYSVSREKKESFPLTVTSAQKNPTAFYLCASRLGANVLTFGAGSRLTVL.

V is TRBV28 and J is TRBJ1-2; D gene ambiguous. CDR3 length equals 14 residues. Germline V gene lookup returns CDR1 MDHEN and CDR2 SYDVKM. Trimming stripped 7 bases from V and 7 bases from J, with 19 bases between. CDR3 amino acids: CASTRGGGSFGYTF. The CDR3 DNA sequence: TGTGCCAGCACCCGAGGCGGCGGGTCCTTTGGCTACACCTTC.

This clonotype was observed at least ten times. The chain is built from TRBV12-3 or TRBV12-4 and TRBJ2-1, with D possibly TRBD2 on 6 matching bases. CDR3 size: 14 residues. The V and J ends lost 3 bases and 6 bases respectively, with 12 bases between them. CDR3 loop: CASSFKGTSNEQFF. CDR3 in DNA: TGTGCCAGCAGTTTTAAGGGGACTTCCAATGAGCAGTTCTTC.